This TCR beta chain was sequenced for a study of spatial heterogeneity in lung cancer. Study-wide background: Strong correlation was found between tumor-region TCR transcript counts and a T cell module score from matched bulk RNA-seq. Study-wide points: How many expanded intratumoral alpha and beta TCRs were present tracked the tumor mutation count, which was a count of nonsynonymous mutations. Ubiquitous and regional nonsynonymous mutations were each tracked by the matching count of ubiquitous or regional expanded TCRs.

As to time point: sample taken at primary tumor resection. Sequencing covered unsorted whole RNA taken from tumor, nontumor lung or frozen PBMC. This clonotype showed up many times. Its antigen is unknown. With the library built for alpha chains, this beta chain is off target and its frequency is not meaningful. TCRdb reprocessed the 5' RACE reads with MiXCR, giving one entry per CDR3 protein. The profile shows nearly 10,000 distinct CDR3 sequences, 5.5% to 7% of them singletons. The CDR3 length is 14 residues. Germline CDR1 is MDHEN and CDR2 is SYDVKM. The V and J ends lost 7 bases and 5 bases, in that order; junction bases with no gene match: 8.

The chain couples TRBV28 to TRBJ2-1; 7 nucleotides match TRBD1. The specimen comprised lung tumor tissue, sampled at surgery. This clonotype was obtained from a male donor with early-stage non-small cell lung cancer. Written as DNA, the CDR3 is TGTGCCAGCAACCTAGACAGGGATGACAATGAGCAGTTCTTC. Amino acid sequence: CASNLDRDDNEQFF. The full variable domain, completed using reference TRBV28 and TRBJ2-1, is DVKVTQSSRYLVKRTGEKVFLECVQDMDHENMFWYRQDPGLGLRLIYFSYDVKMKEKGDIPEGYSVSREKKERFSLILESASTNQTSMYLCASNLDRDDNEQFFGPGTRLTVL.